One sample yielded the 8 T cell receptor beta chains listed below, sequenced in a study of post-analysis software for immune sequencing data. Their antigens are not known. The study's findings and limits: Roughly 5 TRBV segments (TRBV5-6, TRBV5-1 and TRBV20-1 among them) occurred more frequently in patients than in controls.

Included in the TCR beta cDNA libraries were unique molecular identifiers. MiXCR was run by TCRdb on the PCR reads, yielding one entry per CDR3 protein. The table shows hundreds of thousands of distinct CDR3 sequences, with approximately 60% occurring only once. Sequencing used blood. Receptors were obtained from a girl aged 2-10 years with multiple sclerosis.

This clonotype has more than one count but fewer than ten. The V and J genes are TRBV9 and TRBJ2-1; 7 nucleotides agree with TRBD1. Germline V gene lookup returns CDR1 SGDLS and CDR2 YYNGEE. The CDR3 spans 15 residues. The J segment lost 1 base and the V segment lost 2 bases, leaving 3 bases of the junction unmatched. CDR3 residues: CASSVRTGSYNEQFF. The CDR3 DNA follows: TGTGCCAGCAGCGTTAGGACAGGATCCTACAATGAGCAGTTCTTC.

The gene calls are TRBV5-1 and TRBJ2-3, with unresolved D. The V gene lost 4 bases and the J gene lost 2 bases, with 14 bases spanning the gap. Per germline, CDR1 SGHRS and CDR2 YFSETQ. This CDR3 has 15 residues. CDR3 DNA: TGCGCCAGCAGCATCCGACCCTCTATCACAGATACGCAGTATTTT. Protein: CASSIRPSITDTQYF.

This clonotype was counted only a few times. V gene TRBV21-1 combines with J gene TRBJ2-7; the table's D gene call, TRBD1, was not cross checked with the DNA. TRBV21-1 is a pseudogene locus. CDR3 size: 14 residues. CDR3 region: CARGIYGTGGEQYF. In DNA, the CDR3 is TGTGCCAGGGGGATTTACGGGACAGGGGGCGAGCAGTACTTC.

This clonotype was detected only a few times. The chain has TRBV6-1 and TRBJ1-5; D may be TRBD1 (6 bases). The V end was cut by 6 bases, the J end by 1 base, with 25 bases between. There are 19 residues in the CDR3. The V gene's germline CDR1 is MNHNS and CDR2 SASEGT. CDR3 in amino acids: CASSKKETGLGGSNQPQHF. CDR3 nucleotide sequence: TGTGCCAGCAGCAAGAAGGAGACAGGCCTCGGCGGGAGCAATCAGCCCCAGCATTTT.

There are a few counts of this clonotype. This chain links TRBV7-8 with TRBJ2-1; 8 bases align to TRBD2. The V segment lost 1 base and the J segment 0 bases; nucleotides outside the gene matches: 8. The CDR3 is made up of 18 amino acids. Germline V gene data show CDR1 as SGHVS and CDR2 as FQNEAQ. CDR3 protein: CASSLELAGRSSYNEQFF. CDR3 nucleotides: TGTGCCAGCAGCTTAGAGTTAGCGGGGAGGAGCTCCTACAATGAGCAGTTCTTC. The whole variable domain, remainder taken from reference TRBV7-8 and TRBJ2-1, is GAGVSQSPRYKVAKRGQDVALRCDPISGHVSLFWYQQALGQGPEFLTYFQNEAQLDKSGLPSDRFFAERPEGSVSTLKIQRTQQEDSAVYLCASSLELAGRSSYNEQFFGPGTRLTVL.

The chain couples TRBV6-6 to TRBJ2-3, with D perhaps TRBD1 or TRBD2 (6 bases each). This CDR3 is 12 amino acids long. V was shortened by 7 bases and J by 5 bases, with 10 bases between the two germline ends. CDR1 MNHNY and CDR2 SVGAGI come from the germline V gene (reference sequence). The CDR3 region has the DNA TGTGCCAGCAAGGGGGGAGGAGATACGCAGTATTTT. Translation: CASKGGGDTQYF.

A few counts support this clonotype. The chain has TRBV12-3 or TRBV12-4 and TRBJ2-1; 9 positions match TRBD1. The V segment lost 6 bases and the J segment 8 bases; nucleotides outside the gene matches: 17. CDR3 size: 17 residues. The DNA for the CDR3 is TGTGCCAGCAGACCGGGACAGGGTACGAGGGATAGGTATGAGCAGTTCTTC. Translating it yields CASRPGQGTRDRYEQFF.

This clonotype has only one observation. The V gene is TRBV6-1, the J gene TRBJ2-7; the D gene is possibly TRBD1 (7 bases). The J call may be incorrect, as the DNA end agrees better with TRBJ2-4. Germline V CDR1 and CDR2: MNHNS, SASEGT. This CDR3 is built from 15 residues. The CDR3 DNA sequence: TGTGCCAGCACGGGCAGCCAGGGGGGAAAAAACATTCAGTACTTC. Protein: CASTGSQGGKNIQYF.